A selection of T cell receptor beta chains follows, all from one sample in a study of cytomegalovirus exposure and HLA in healthy donors. The assay was immunoSEQ multiplex PCR, and TCRdb's table has in-frame clones only and misses some. The specimen's table records around 50,000 clones. Sequences were obtained from PBMCs. The source of these receptors is a woman between 40 and 50 years old in good health and CMV-seronegative. Each CDR3 is given with its conserved first and last residue. Each record gives: D gene, J gene, clone size, V gene, CDR3 protein, CDR3 DNA. A D gene is named only where the DNA matches it firmly. Clone size is stated in some rows and not others, as once, few, many or a class when expanded.

TRBD1 TRBJ1-6 . TRBV7-9 CASSLNRGPNSPLHF TGTGCCAGCAGCTTAAACAGGGGGCCTAATTCACCCCTCCACTTT
. TRBJ1-1 . TRBV6-5 CASHWGGGGDTEAFF TGTGCCAGTCACTGGGGGGGCGGTGGGGACACTGAAGCTTTCTTT
TRBD1 TRBJ1-2 . TRBV6-5 CASNPTGNYGYTF TGTGCCAGCAACCCGACAGGGAACTATGGCTACACCTTC
. TRBJ1-2 . TRBV28 CASSLPREGVYGYTF TGTGCCAGCAGTCTCCCCAGGGAGGGGGTTTATGGCTACACCTTC
. TRBJ2-5 . TRBV2 CAPGSEETQYF TGTGCCCCAGGGTCTGAAGAGACCCAGTACTTC
. TRBJ1-3 . TRBV4-2 CASSRLSGNTIYF TGTGCCAGCAGCCGTCTCTCTGGAAACACCATATATTTT
. TRBJ2-7 medium-sized TRBV2 CASSKGEEVAYEQYF TGTGCCAGCAGCAAAGGGGAGGAGGTGGCCTACGAGCAGTACTTC
. TRBJ2-7 . TRBV7-8 CASSLAELPSYEQYF TGTGCCAGCAGCTTAGCGGAGCTCCCCTCCTACGAGCAGTACTTC
. TRBJ1-2 . TRBV18 CASSPLRSQQSLSGYTF TGTGCCAGCTCACCACTGAGGTCGCAGCAAAGTCTTTCTGGCTACACCTTC
TRBD2 TRBJ2-5 . TRBV5-4 CASSLELAEQETQYF TGTGCCAGCAGCTTGGAACTAGCGGAGCAAGAGACCCAGTACTTC
TRBD1 TRBJ2-6 . TRBV28 CASSPTGVGANVLTF TGTGCCAGCAGCCCCACAGGGGTCGGGGCCAACGTCCTGACTTTC
. TRBJ2-7 . TRBV7-9 CASEREGYEQYF TGTGCCAGCGAGAGAGAGGGCTACGAGCAGTACTTC
. TRBJ1-5 . TRBV14 CARTNHRQGNQPQHF TGTGCCAGGACAAATCACCGACAGGGCAATCAGCCCCAGCATTTT
. TRBJ1-5 . TRBV6-6 CASSYSTGNQPQHF TGTGCCAGCAGTTACTCGACCGGGAATCAGCCCCAGCATTTT
TRBD2 TRBJ2-1 . TRBV7-6 CASSPIAGEYNEQFF TGTGCCAGCAGCCCTATAGCGGGGGAGTACAATGAGCAGTTCTTC
TRBD1 TRBJ2-1 . TRBV19 CASSTDRDEQFF TGTGCCAGTAGTACAGACAGGGATGAGCAGTTCTTC
TRBD2 TRBJ2-1 . TRBV5-4 CASSTRTSGRDNEQFF TGTGCCAGCAGCACCAGGACTAGCGGGAGGGACAATGAGCAGTTCTTC
TRBD1 TRBJ2-7 . TRBV30 CAWGQGTATHEQYF TGTGCCTGGGGACAGGGAACGGCTACCCACGAGCAGTACTTC
. TRBJ1-5 . TRBV5-5 CASSLHPGQGNQPQHF TGTGCCAGCAGCCTACACCCAGGGCAGGGCAATCAGCCCCAGCATTTT
TRBD2 TRBJ2-3 . TRBV5-1 CASSLGSSGGAATDTQYF TGCGCCAGCAGCTTAGGGTCTAGCGGGGGGGCAGCGACAGATACGCAGTATTTT
TRBD2 TRBJ2-2 . TRBV11-2 CASSWTSGRGGELFF TGTGCCAGCAGCTGGACTAGCGGGAGAGGCGGGGAGCTGTTTTTT
TRBD2 TRBJ2-1 . TRBV4-2 CASSHTSGGYEQFF TGTGCCAGCAGCCACACTAGCGGGGGTTATGAGCAGTTCTTC
TRBD2 TRBJ2-1 . TRBV7-7 CASGPGGYNEQFF TGTGCCAGCGGACCGGGGGGGTACAATGAGCAGTTCTTC
TRBD2 TRBJ2-3 . TRBV4-3 CASSQGGTDTDTQYF TGCGCCAGCAGCCAGGGGGGGACTGACACAGATACGCAGTATTTT
. TRBJ2-4 . TRBV20-1 CSAPDSSQYF TGCAGTGCTCCGGACTCCTCTCAGTACTTC
. TRBJ2-5 . TRBV2 CASSPRGRETQYF TGTGCCAGCAGTCCCAGGGGGAGGGAGACCCAGTACTTC
. TRBJ2-7 . TRBV6-1 CASSNREKSYEQYF TGTGCCAGCAGTAACCGGGAGAAGTCCTACGAGCAGTACTTC
. TRBJ2-5 . TRBV28 CAISTLSETQYF TGTGCCATCTCGACACTCAGTGAGACCCAGTACTTC
. TRBJ2-6 . TRBV5-1 CASSLGSSGANVLTF TGCGCCAGCAGCTTGGGGAGCTCTGGGGCCAACGTCCTGACTTTC
. TRBJ1-4 . TRBV6-5 CASSYSADTNEKLFF TGTGCCAGCAGTTACTCGGCAGATACTAATGAAAAACTGTTTTTT
. TRBJ2-7 . TRBV7-8 CASIPDSYHNEQYF TGTGCCAGCATCCCCGACAGCTACCACAACGAGCAGTACTTC
TRBD2 TRBJ2-1 . TRBV12-5 CASGLVAGLDNEQFF TGTGCTAGTGGCCTTGTAGCGGGCCTTGACAATGAGCAGTTCTTC
TRBD1 TRBJ1-2 . TRBV4-2 CASSQDTLNRGDGYTF TGTGCCAGCAGCCAAGATACCCTTAACAGGGGGGATGGCTACACCTTC
TRBD1 TRBJ1-2 . TRBV6-5 CASSYTGQGSYGYTF TGTGCCAGCAGTTACACGGGACAGGGGTCTTATGGCTACACCTTC
TRBD2 TRBJ2-2 . TRBV7-3 CASSLAGGLGGELFF TGTGCCAGCAGCCTAGCGGGAGGCCTCGGCGGGGAGCTGTTTTTT
. TRBJ1-2 . TRBV14 CASSQDPGSGYTF TGTGCCAGCAGCCAAGATCCAGGATCTGGCTACACCTTC
TRBD1 TRBJ1-2 . TRBV18 CASSPPNGQGASGYTF TGTGCCAGCTCACCACCAAACGGACAGGGGGCGAGCGGCTACACCTTC
. TRBJ1-6 . TRBV18 CASSPLADSPLHF TGTGCCAGCTCACCACTGGCGGATTCACCCCTCCACTTT
. TRBJ2-7 . TRBV7-6 CASSLGPTGAPAYEQYF TGTGCCAGCAGCTTAGGCCCGACCGGAGCCCCCGCCTACGAGCAGTACTTC
TRBD1 TRBJ2-1 . TRBV19 CASRDRDSSYNEQFF TGTGCCAGCCGGGACAGGGATAGCTCCTACAATGAGCAGTTCTTC
TRBD1 TRBJ1-2 . TRBV5-6 CASSFPTLGQGAAGYTF TGTGCCAGCAGCTTCCCTACCCTAGGACAGGGGGCCGCTGGCTACACCTTC
. TRBJ2-7 . TRBV12-2 CASRRYGGASKPYEQYF TGTGCAAGTCGCCGCTATGGAGGGGCCAGTAAACCCTACGAGCAGTACTTC
. TRBJ2-2 . TRBV7-8 CASSLGATNTGELFF TGTGCCAGCAGCTTGGGGGCTACGAACACCGGGGAGCTGTTTTTT
. TRBJ1-1 . TRBV5-4 CASSLGTDNEAFF TGTGCCAGCAGCTTGGGCACAGACAATGAAGCTTTCTTT
TRBD2 TRBJ2-1 . TRBV4-3 CASSQRIAGPYNEQFF TGCGCCAGCAGTCAGCGAATAGCGGGCCCCTACAATGAGCAGTTCTTC
. TRBJ1-6 . TRBV7-6 CASSPGSDPYNSPLHF TGTGCCAGCAGCCCAGGCTCTGACCCCTATAATTCACCCCTCCACTTT